This T cell receptor beta chain was found in a study of blood T cell repertoires in COVID-19. Some clones are missing from TCRdb's copy, which holds only in-frame ones; the method was immunoSEQ multiplex PCR. The sample consists of 190,000 or so clones, 75% to 90% of them appearing once. CDR1 is SQVTM and CDR2 is ANQGSEA in the germline V gene. The CDR3 runs 13 residues. Losses at the gene ends were 6 bases for V and 4 bases for J; bases not matched to a gene: 3. The J gene is TRBJ1-4, the V gene TRBV29-1; 9 nucleotides align to TRBD1. Sequencing was performed on PBMCs or T cells enriched from blood (not recorded which). The source of this sequence is a man aged 35 to 55 who had recovered from COVID-19. The CDR3 nucleotides are TGCAGCGTGCAGACAGGGGGTAATGAAAAACTGTTTTTT. Its protein is CSVQTGGNEKLFF. Full variable domain (missing parts from reference TRBV29-1 and TRBJ1-4): SAVISQKPSRDICQRGTSLTIQCQVDSQVTMMFWYRQQPGQSLTLIATANQGSEATYESGFVIDKFPISRPNLTFSTLTVSNMSPEDSSIYLCSVQTGGNEKLFFGSGTQLSVL.